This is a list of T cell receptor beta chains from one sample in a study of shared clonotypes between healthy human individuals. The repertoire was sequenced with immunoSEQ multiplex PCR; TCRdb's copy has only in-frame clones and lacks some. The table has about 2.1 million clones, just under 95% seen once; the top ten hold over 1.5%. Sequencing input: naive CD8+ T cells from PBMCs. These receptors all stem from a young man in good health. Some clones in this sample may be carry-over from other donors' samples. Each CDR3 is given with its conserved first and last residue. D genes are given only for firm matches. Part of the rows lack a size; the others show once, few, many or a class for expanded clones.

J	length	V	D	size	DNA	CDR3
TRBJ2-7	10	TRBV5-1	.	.	TGCGCCAGCAGCTTGGATAGGGTCTGGTTC	CASSLDRVWF
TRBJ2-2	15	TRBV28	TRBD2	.	TGTGCCAGCAGTTATCCCGGGACTACTCTGCGGGAGCTGTTTTTT	CASSYPGTTLRELFF
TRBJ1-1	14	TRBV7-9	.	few	TGTGCCAGCAGTTCATCGGAGGGAGGCCCTGAAGCTTTCTTT	CASSSSEGGPEAFF
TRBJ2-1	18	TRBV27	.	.	TGTGCCAGCAGTTTATATTGGGGGCCAATGGGGGGTTACAATGAGCAGTTCTTC	CASSLYWGPMGGYNEQFF
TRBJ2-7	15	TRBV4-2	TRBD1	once	TGTGCCAGCAGCCTGAAGGACAGGGGCCCCTACGAGCAGTACTTC	CASSLKDRGPYEQYF
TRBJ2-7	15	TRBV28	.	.	TGTGCCAGCAGTTTACGGGGGAAGGCTTTCGACGAGCAGTACTTC	CASSLRGKAFDEQYF
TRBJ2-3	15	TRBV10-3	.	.	TGTGCCATCAGTGAGTCAAGGCCAAGGAAAGATACGCAGTATTTT	CAISESRPRKDTQYF
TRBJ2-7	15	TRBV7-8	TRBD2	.	TGTGCCAGCAGCTTATTGGGAGGGGTAAGGAACGAGCAGTACTTC	CASSLLGGVRNEQYF
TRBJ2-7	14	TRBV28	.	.	TGTGCCAGCCTAGGGGGGGTAATCTCCTACGAGCAGTACTTC	CASLGGVISYEQYF
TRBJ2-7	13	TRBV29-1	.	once	TGCAGCGTTGACCTGGACAGTGGCATTGAGCAGTACTTC	CSVDLDSGIEQYF
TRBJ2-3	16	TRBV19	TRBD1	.	TGTGCCAGTAGTTCCCCCCAGGGGGCTCGCACAGATACGCAGTATTTT	CASSSPQGARTDTQYF
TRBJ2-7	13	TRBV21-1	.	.	TGTGCCAGCCTCTACGGGACGGGTTGCGAGCAGTACTTC	CASLYGTGCEQYF
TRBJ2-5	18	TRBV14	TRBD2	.	TGTGCCAGCAGCCAGAGACTAGCGGGAGGTCGCCTTCAAGAGACCCAGTACTTC	CASSQRLAGGRLQETQYF
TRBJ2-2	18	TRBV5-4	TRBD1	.	TGTGCCAGCAGCTCACAGGGGGGCGGGAAGGCTCTCACCGGGGAGCTGTTTTTT	CASSSQGGGKALTGELFF
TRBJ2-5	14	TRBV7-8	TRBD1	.	TGTGCCAGCAGCTCGCGGACAGGAAAAGAGACCCAGTACTTC	CASSSRTGKETQYF
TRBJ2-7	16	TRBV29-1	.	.	TGCAGCGTTGAAGAATTCAGGCAGGGCAGGCCCTACGAGCAGTACTTC	CSVEEFRQGRPYEQYF
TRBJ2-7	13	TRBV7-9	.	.	TGTGCCAGCAGCTTAGGGGCGACCTACGAGCAGTACTTC	CASSLGATYEQYF
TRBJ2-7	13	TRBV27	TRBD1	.	TGTGCCAGCTCCCAGGGGGCGACCTACGAGCAGTACTTC	CASSQGATYEQYF
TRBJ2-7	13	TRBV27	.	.	TGTGCCAGCAGTTATGGACTTTCCTACGAGCAGTACTTC	CASSYGLSYEQYF
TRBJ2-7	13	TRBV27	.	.	TGTGCCAGCAGTAGGGGCCAATCCTACGAGCAGTACTTC	CASSRGQSYEQYF
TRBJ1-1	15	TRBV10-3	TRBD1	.	TGTGCCATCAGTGAGTCGAGGGGGCCGTGGACTGAAGCTTTCTTT	CAISESRGPWTEAFF
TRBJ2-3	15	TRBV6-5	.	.	TGTGCCAGCATCAGGGACTCGTCTAGCACAGATACGCAGTATTTT	CASIRDSSSTDTQYF
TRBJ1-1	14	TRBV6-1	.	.	TGTGCCAGCAGTGAAGCAGGAACAAACACTGAAGCTTTCTTT	CASSEAGTNTEAFF
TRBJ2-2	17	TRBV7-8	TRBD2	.	TGTGCCAGCAGCCTGAACCGACTAGCGGGAAACACCGGGGAGCTGTTTTTT	CASSLNRLAGNTGELFF
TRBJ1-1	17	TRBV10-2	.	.	TGCGCCAGCAGGAACCACCCTGATTACGTCATGAACACTGAAGCTTTCTTT	CASRNHPDYVMNTEAFF
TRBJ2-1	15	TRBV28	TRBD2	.	TGTGCCAGCAGTCACGAGACTAGCGGGATCTATGAGCAGTTCTTC	CASSHETSGIYEQFF
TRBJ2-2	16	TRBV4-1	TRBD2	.	TGCGCCAGCAGCCGAGGACTAGCGGGAGGCACCGGGGAGCTGTTTTTT	CASSRGLAGGTGELFF
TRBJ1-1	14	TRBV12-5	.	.	TGTGCTAGTGGCCCCGAGGCTTGGGGCACTGAAGCTTTCTTT	CASGPEAWGTEAFF
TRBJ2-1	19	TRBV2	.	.	TGTGCCAGCAGTGAAGCGTTTCCGTCGGGGACCAGTATTGACAATGAGCAGTTCTTC	CASSEAFPSGTSIDNEQFF
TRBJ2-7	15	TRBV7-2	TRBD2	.	TGTGCCAGCAGCCCCCGGACTAGCGGATTCTACGAGCAGTACTTC	CASSPRTSGFYEQYF
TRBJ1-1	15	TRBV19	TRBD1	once	TGTGCCAGTAGTCGACCTCGACAGGGTAGCACTGAAGCTTTCTTT	CASSRPRQGSTEAFF
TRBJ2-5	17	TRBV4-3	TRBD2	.	TGCGCCAGCAGCCAAGAGGGACTAGCGGGAGTACGAGAGACCCAGTACTTC	CASSQEGLAGVRETQYF
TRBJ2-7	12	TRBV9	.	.	TGTGCCAGCAGCCCGGGCGGGGCCGAGCAGTACTTC	CASSPGGAEQYF